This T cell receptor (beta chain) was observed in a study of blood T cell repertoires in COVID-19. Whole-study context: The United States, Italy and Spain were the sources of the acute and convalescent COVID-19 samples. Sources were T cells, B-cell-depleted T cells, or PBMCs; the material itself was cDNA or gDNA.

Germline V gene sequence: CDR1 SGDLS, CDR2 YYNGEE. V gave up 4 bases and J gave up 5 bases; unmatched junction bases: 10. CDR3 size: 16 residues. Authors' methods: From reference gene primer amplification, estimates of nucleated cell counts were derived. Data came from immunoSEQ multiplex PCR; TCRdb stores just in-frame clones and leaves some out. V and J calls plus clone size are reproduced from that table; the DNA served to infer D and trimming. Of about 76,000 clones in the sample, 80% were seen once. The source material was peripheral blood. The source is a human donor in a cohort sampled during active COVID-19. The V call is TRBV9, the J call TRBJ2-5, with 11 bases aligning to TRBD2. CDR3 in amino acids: CASSRGSGGAWETQYF. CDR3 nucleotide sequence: TGTGCCAGCAGCAGGGGTAGCGGGGGGGCCTGGGAGACCCAGTACTTC.